The 27 T cell receptor beta chains reported below all come from one sample, sequenced in a study of shared clonotypes between healthy human individuals. Profiled with immunoSEQ multiplex PCR; TCRdb holds only in-frame clones, not every one. The table records about 1.9 million clones, over 85% of them present only once. Naive CD8 cells, CD45RO-negative and positively selected for CCR7, excluded terminally differentiated effector memory CD45RA+ cells. Sequenced input: naive CD8+ T cells from PBMCs. The receptors stem from a man aged 18 to 35 in good health. Some clones in this sample may be carry-over from other donors' samples.

The chain carries TRBV6-5 and TRBJ1-2; D remains unclear. The CDR3 length is 15 residues. V was shortened by 2 bases and J by 6 bases, with 16 bases between the two germline ends. From germline, CDR1 is MNHEY and CDR2 SVGAGI. The CDR3 is CASSYKWSGGHGYTF. CDR3 sequence (DNA): TGTGCCAGCAGTTACAAGTGGTCCGGAGGCCATGGCTACACCTTC.

This chain uses TRBV2 with TRBJ1-1; 7 positions agree with TRBD1. Germline V gene data show CDR1 as SNHLY and CDR2 as FYNNEI. V was clipped by 4 bases and J by 4 bases; unmatched bases: 9. CDR3 length: 15 residues. The CDR3 nucleotides read TGTGCCAGCAGTGGCGCCCAAGGGGGCCTCACTGAAGCTTTCTTT. Translated: CASSGAQGGLTEAFF.

The V gene is TRBV6-1, the J gene TRBJ2-5, with D uncertain. The germline V gene encodes CDR1 MNHNS and CDR2 SASEGT. Trimming pared 3 bases from V and 0 bases from J, leaving 11 bases between. The CDR3 runs 15 residues. The CDR3 is CASSDRTLNQETQYF. The CDR3 DNA is TGTGCCAGCAGTGACCGGACCCTGAACCAAGAGACCCAGTACTTC.

Regarding this clone: At the DNA level, this CDR3 is encoded by other sequences in the same sample as well. The gene calls are TRBV27 and TRBJ2-7; TRBD2 might be the D (6 bases). V dropped 6 bases and J dropped 1 base, with 19 bases sitting between them. In germline, CDR1 is MNHEY, CDR2 SMNVEV (reference sequence). This CDR3 is 16 amino acids long. The CDR3 reads CASSPSTGERSYEQYF. The CDR3 DNA sequence: TGTGCCAGCAGCCCCTCGACGGGGGAGCGATCCTACGAGCAGTACTTC.

The chain links TRBV7-9 to TRBJ1-1; the match to TRBD1 covers 7 bases. CDR1 is SEHNR, CDR2 FQNEAQ, per germline (reference sequence). The CDR3 is made up of 13 amino acids. V shed 3 bases, J shed 10 bases, and the junction held 8 bases outside the gene matches. Here the CDR3 DNA reads TGTGCCAGCAGCTTTCGGGACAGCCTCCGAGCTTTCTTT. Translated: CASSFRDSLRAFF. Drawing the rest from reference TRBV7-9 and TRBJ1-1, the complete variable domain is DTGVSQNPRHKITKRGQNVTFRCDPISEHNRLYWYRQTLGQGPEFLTYFQNEAQLEKSRLLSDRFSAERPKGSFSTLEIQRTEQGDSAMYLCASSFRDSLRAFFGQGTRLTVV.

For the CDR3, the DNA is TGCGCCAGCAGCCGCCCGACCCTAGCGGGAGCAGATACGCAGTATTTT. Its translation is CASSRPTLAGADTQYF. The chain is built from TRBV4-1 and TRBJ2-3, with TRBD2 matching 10 bases. Germline loops: CDR1 MGHRA, CDR2 YSYEKL. Trimming at V came to 4 bases and at J to 4 bases, leaving 8 bases not matched to a gene. This CDR3 spans 16 amino acids.

This chain joins TRBV7-8 and TRBJ2-3; 7 bases agree with TRBD2. Germline trimming cut 8 bases from V and 0 bases from J; bases unmatched to any gene: 5. Germline V gives CDR1 SGHVS, CDR2 FQNEAQ. The CDR3 spans 14 residues. The CDR3 DNA sequence: TGTGCCAGCCTCAGCGGGGCTAGCACAGATACGCAGTATTTT. It translates to CASLSGASTDTQYF.

The chain couples TRBV29-1 to TRBJ2-5; possibly TRBD2 for D (5 bases). This CDR3 contains 11 residues. Trimming left V 7 bases short and J 7 bases short, with 13 bases between. Per the germline V gene, CDR1 is SQVTM and CDR2 is ANQGSEA. CDR3 sequence: CSGGSEGTQYF. CDR3 in DNA: TGCAGCGGAGGGTCCGAGGGGACCCAGTACTTC.

The gene calls are TRBV7-3 and TRBJ2-1; TRBD2 aligns across 14 bases. With 5 bases clipped from V and 8 bases from J, the junction kept 5 bases outside the gene matches. CDR1 and CDR2 (germline): SGHTA, FQGTGA. The CDR3 runs 15 residues. The CDR3, as DNA: TGTGCCAGCAGCGTCACGGGACTAGCGGGAGATGAGCAGTTCTTC. Translated: CASSVTGLAGDEQFF.

In the case of this clone: Other nucleotide sequences from this sample produce the same CDR3. V and J are TRBV4-2 and TRBJ2-7; 12 bases line up with TRBD2. Germline V gene lookup returns CDR1 LGHNA and CDR2 YNFKEQ. The CDR3 has 15 residues. With 4 bases clipped from V and 0 bases from J, the junction kept 1 base outside the gene matches. The CDR3 sequence: CASSPGLAGSYEQYF. The CDR3 region has the DNA TGTGCCAGCAGCCCGGGACTAGCGGGCTCCTACGAGCAGTACTTC.

The chain has TRBV7-2 and TRBJ2-1, with 14 bases identical to TRBD2. The CDR3 runs 17 residues. CDR1 and CDR2 (germline): SGHTA, FQGNSA. After removal of 5 bases from V and 9 bases from J, the junction contained 12 bases not matched to a gene. CDR3 nucleotide sequence: TGTGCCAGCAGCGCCAGACTAGCGGGAGGGCTCCTCCTTGAGCAGTTCTTC. Its translation is CASSARLAGGLLLEQFF.

Here the CDR3 reads CASSPSRGYNEQFF. The CDR3 DNA reads as TGTGCCAGTAGTCCCTCGAGGGGATACAATGAGCAGTTCTTC. This rearrangement joins TRBV19 to TRBJ2-1; the D gene could be TRBD1 or TRBD2 (5 bases each). The CDR3 length is 14 residues. V lost 5 bases and J 4 bases, leaving 12 bases between the germline ends. Germline V CDR1 and CDR2: LNHDA, SQIVND (reference sequence). Using reference TRBV19 and TRBJ2-1 for the parts outside the CDR3, the full variable domain is DGGITQSPKYLFRKEGQNVTLSCEQNLNHDAMYWYRQDPGQGLRLIYYSQIVNDFQKGDIAEGYSVSREKKESFPLTVTSAQKNPTAFYLCASSPSRGYNEQFFGPGTRLTVL.

This sequence joins TRBV28 and TRBJ2-7; 9 bases match TRBD2. This CDR3 region has 19 residues. V dropped 3 bases and J dropped 5; count of bases not matched to a gene: 20. The V gene's germline CDR1 is MDHEN and CDR2 SYDVKM. The CDR3 sequence is CASSFRVGLAGSFGNEQYF. For the CDR3, the DNA is TGTGCCAGCAGTTTTCGGGTTGGGCTAGCGGGATCTTTTGGCAACGAGCAGTACTTC.

The J gene is TRBJ2-7, the V gene TRBV6-1; D gene uncertain. CDR1 MNHNS and CDR2 SASEGT come from the germline V gene. This CDR3 region has 15 residues. V was pared by 1 base and J by 3 bases, with 13 bases between. The CDR3 nucleotides read TGTGCCAGCAGTGAAGGGACCGTTCGACTCTACGAGCAGTACTTC. Protein product: CASSEGTVRLYEQYF.

The DNA for the CDR3 is TGTGCCAGCACCACAAGGCCCGGGACTAGCGGGGACAATGAGCAGTTCTTC. Encoded protein: CASTTRPGTSGDNEQFF. This chain joins TRBV2 and TRBJ2-1, with 13 nucleotides matching TRBD2. The CDR3 loop spans 17 amino acids. The junction had 11 bases not matched to a gene; V was cut back by 7 bases and J by 5 bases. Germline CDR1 reads SNHLY; CDR2 reads FYNNEI.

The chain joins TRBV10-3 to TRBJ1-2; 10 nucleotides line up with TRBD1. Unmatched junction bases numbered 11, after V lost 3 bases and J lost 4 bases. The germline V gene encodes CDR1 ENHRY and CDR2 SYGVKD. The CDR3 contains 17 residues. CDR3 in amino acids: CAISDWDRGVHPYGYTF. CDR3 DNA: TGTGCCATCAGTGATTGGGACAGGGGTGTTCACCCCTATGGCTACACCTTC.

The J gene is TRBJ2-1, the V gene TRBV5-1; the match to TRBD2 covers 8 bases. Unmatched junction bases numbered 7, after V lost 4 bases and J lost 4 bases. This CDR3 comprises 15 residues. CDR1 is SGHRS and CDR2 is YFSETQ in the germline V gene. CDR3 DNA: TGCGCCAGCAGCCAACGGGAGGGCCGATACAATGAGCAGTTCTTC. Residues: CASSQREGRYNEQFF. The whole variable domain, filled in from reference TRBV5-1 and TRBJ2-1, reads KAGVTQTPRYLIKTRGQQVTLSCSPISGHRSVSWYQQTPGQGLQFLFEYFSETQRNKGNFPGRFSGRQFSNSRSEMNVSTLELGDSALYLCASSQREGRYNEQFFGPGTRLTVL.

The chain carries TRBV15 and TRBJ2-7; D is undetermined. V dropped 0 bases and J dropped 3 bases, with 9 bases sitting between them. CDR1 is LNHNV and CDR2 is YYDKDF in the germline V gene (reference sequence). The CDR3 covers 14 residues. The chain's CDR3 is CATSRDISSYEQYF. CDR3 DNA: TGTGCCACCAGCAGAGATATTTCAAGCTACGAGCAGTACTTC.

This sequence joins TRBV7-9 and TRBJ2-3; 8 nucleotides match TRBD2. The germline V gene encodes CDR1 SEHNR and CDR2 FQNEAQ (reference sequence). The CDR3 is 16 amino acids. V lost 2 bases and J lost 2; bases outside the gene matches: 6. DNA for the CDR3: TGTGCCAGCAGCTTAAATGTAGCGGGATTCACAGATACGCAGTATTTT. Residues: CASSLNVAGFTDTQYF.

The chain couples TRBV7-9 to TRBJ2-1, with D possibly being TRBD1 (6 bases). With 6 bases removed from V and 8 bases from J, the gap between germline ends came to 17 bases. The CDR3 spans 14 residues. CDR1 is SEHNR, CDR2 FQNEAQ, per germline (reference sequence). In DNA, the CDR3 is TGTGCCAGCAGGCAGGGGCGAAAGCCAGATGAGCAGTTCTTC. Encoded protein: CASRQGRKPDEQFF.

The chain is built from TRBV19 and TRBJ2-3; 13 bases align to TRBD2. Germline CDR1 and CDR2: LNHDA and SQIVND (reference sequence). CDR3 size: 15 residues. The V gene end was trimmed by 5 bases and the J gene end by 4 bases; junction bases not matched to a gene: 3. CDR3 protein: CASSVTSGRSDTQYF. DNA for the CDR3: TGTGCCAGTAGTGTGACTAGCGGGAGGTCAGATACGCAGTATTTT.

J is TRBJ2-2 and V is TRBV9, with D possibly TRBD2 on 6 matching bases. CDR3 length: 17 residues. Deletions cut 4 bases from V and 4 bases from J, with 20 bases between. Germline CDR1 and CDR2: SGDLS and YYNGEE. As DNA, the CDR3 is TGTGCCAGCAGCCCACACCCGGTAGCGGAGTTCACCGGGGAGCTGTTTTTT. Translating gives CASSPHPVAEFTGELFF.

V gene TRBV5-1 combines with J gene TRBJ2-7, with 7 bases that match TRBD1. The CDR3 runs 16 residues. Germline CDR1 and CDR2: SGHRS and YFSETQ. Trimming took 2 bases from V and 2 from J; bases not matched to a gene: 10. CDR3 nucleotides: TGCGCCAGCAGCTTTACCGAGGGGCAGGGGGCCTACGAGCAGTACTTC. Translating it yields CASSFTEGQGAYEQYF.

J is TRBJ2-7 and V is TRBV27, with D hard to call. Trimming removed 10 bases from V and 0 bases from J, with 16 bases in between. This CDR3 is 14 amino acids long. Per the germline V gene, CDR1 is MNHEY and CDR2 is SMNVEV (reference sequence). The CDR3 region has the DNA TGTGCCACCAGAAACAGCCAAAACTCCTACGAGCAGTACTTC. As protein: CATRNSQNSYEQYF.

The rearrangement links TRBV7-2 to TRBJ2-5; 8 bases map to TRBD2. CDR1 is SGHTA, CDR2 FQGNSA, per germline. The CDR3 is 14 residues long. The V segment lost 2 bases and the J segment 5 bases; nucleotides outside the gene matches: 4. The CDR3 is CASSLPSGWETQYF. For the CDR3, the DNA is TGTGCCAGCAGCTTACCTAGCGGGTGGGAGACCCAGTACTTC.

Details on this clone: The germline gene is not matched at one end of the junction; a read error may be the cause. The rearrangement joins TRBV9 to TRBJ2-1; D uncertain. The CDR3 sequence is 14 residues long. From germline, CDR1 is SGDLS and CDR2 YYNGEE. CDR3 DNA: TGTGCCAGCAGCGTAGATTTCGTTTACAGTGAGCAGTTCTTC. Protein product: CASSVDFVYSEQFF.

V and J are TRBV7-9 and TRBJ2-1; 9 nucleotides align to TRBD1. The junction had 4 bases not matched to a gene; V was cut back by 2 bases and J by 2 bases. There are 16 residues in the CDR3. CDR1 is SEHNR and CDR2 is FQNEAQ in the germline V gene (reference sequence). The CDR3 reads CASSLRGTGTYNEQFF. As DNA, the CDR3 is TGTGCCAGCAGCTTACGAGGGACAGGGACCTACAATGAGCAGTTCTTC.